Following are 22 T cell receptor beta chains from one sample sequenced in a study of T cell repertoires in cytomegalovirus infection. Their recognized antigens are unknown. MiXCR, run by TCRdb on the reads, gives a single entry per CDR3 protein. There are 45,000 to 50,000 distinct CDR3 sequences in the sample; 15% to 25% occur only once, and 53% lies in the top ten. Sequencing used CD8+ T cells from cultured PBMCs, obtained from culture after CMV antigen stimulation. These TCRs come from a human donor in good health (CMV status not recorded). Some clones in this sample may be carry-over from other donors' samples.

The chain joins TRBV7-8 to TRBJ2-6, with a possible D match to TRBD2 (6 bases). The CDR3 extends over 20 amino acids. Germline CDR1 SGHVS, CDR2 FQNEAQ. V shed 3 bases and J shed 3 bases, with 24 bases lying between them. The CDR3 protein is CASSFRILGLRNCGANVLTF. CDR3 coding DNA: TGTGCCAGCAGCTTCAGAATTTTGGGACTGAGAAACTGTGGGGCCAACGTCCTGACTTTC.

This clonotype occurred a few times. The V gene is TRBV5-4, the J gene TRBJ2-4; D gene ambiguous. The CDR3 extends over 13 amino acids. CDR1 is SGHNT and CDR2 is YYREEE in the germline V gene (reference sequence). Trimming took 0 bases from V and 8 from J, leaving 9 bases between them. CDR3 DNA sequence: TGTGCCAGCAGCTTGGAAAATGAGGACATTCAGTACTTC. It specifies CASSLENEDIQYF.

As for this clonotype: This may stem from a read error, because a much larger clone lies one nucleotide away. The chain links TRBV7-8 to TRBJ1-2, with TRBD1 as a possible D gene (5 bases). The CDR3 spans 15 residues. Germline CDR1 SGHVS, CDR2 FQNEAQ. Trimming took 4 bases from V and 2 from J, leaving 14 bases between them. CDR3 region: CASSYPGQPNYGYTF. The DNA of the CDR3 is TGTGCCAGCAGCTACCCGGGGCAGCCCAACTATGGCTACACCTTC.

This clonotype was seen at least ten times. The chain employs TRBV7-3 and TRBJ2-3, with 12 bases lining up with TRBD1. V trimming: 5 bases; J trimming: 4 bases; junction bases outside the gene matches: 7. CDR3 size: 16 residues. In germline, CDR1 is SGHTA, CDR2 FQGTGA. CDR3 in DNA: TGTGCCAGCAGCCTTGGGACAGGGGGCGTCGCAGATACGCAGTATTTT. It encodes CASSLGTGGVADTQYF. Using reference TRBV7-3 and TRBJ2-3 for the parts outside the CDR3, the full variable domain is GAGVSQTPSNKVTEKGKYVELRCDPISGHTALYWYRQSLGQGPEFLIYFQGTGAADDSGLPNDRFFAVRPEGSVSTLKIQRTERGDSAVYLCASSLGTGGVADTQYFGPGTRLTVL.

This clonotype was counted ten times or more. The chain joins TRBV12-3 or TRBV12-4 to TRBJ2-3, with TRBD2 identical over 13 bases. J gave up 2 bases and V 8 bases, and 10 bases lay outside the gene matches. CDR3 length equals 17 residues. CDR3 region: CASDMGLAGPITDTQYF. The CDR3 DNA follows: TGTGCCAGCGATATGGGACTAGCGGGACCAATCACAGATACGCAGTATTTT.

A few counts support this clonotype. The chain uses TRBV30 and TRBJ1-5; a possible D gene is TRBD1 (5 bases). The germline V gene has CDR1 GTSNPN and CDR2 SVGIG (reference sequence). This CDR3 contains 14 residues. Trimming shortened V by 2 bases and J by 6 bases, and 14 bases separated the two germline ends. In DNA form, the CDR3 reads TGTGCCTGGAGTTCAGACTTTGGGGGTCAGCCCCAGCATTTT. Its translation is CAWSSDFGGQPQHF.

The genes are TRBV27 and TRBJ2-7, with 7 bases lining up with TRBD1. The CDR3 spans 16 residues. After removal of 5 bases from V and 0 bases from J, the junction contained 10 bases not matched to a gene. Germline V CDR1 and CDR2: MNHEY, SMNVEV (reference sequence). CDR3 region: CASSTSGTDRSYEQYF. CDR3 coding DNA: TGTGCCAGCAGTACCTCCGGGACAGACCGCTCCTACGAGCAGTACTTC.

This clonotype was observed many times. The rearrangement links TRBV6-2 or TRBV6-3 to TRBJ1-2; tentatively, D is TRBD1 (6 bases). V shed 7 bases and J shed 4 bases, with 22 bases lying between them. Looked up from germline, CDR1 is MNHEY and CDR2 is SVGEGT. The CDR3 loop spans 16 amino acids. CDR3 DNA sequence: TGTGCCAGCACCGACTGGGGGGCAGCAGTTCGCTATGGCTACACCTTC. It codes for CASTDWGAAVRYGYTF.

The J gene is TRBJ2-7, the V gene TRBV11-2, with a tentative D call TRBD1 (6 bases). Deletions cut 2 bases from V and 6 bases from J, with 11 bases between. Germline CDR1 is SGHAT and CDR2 is FQNNGV. CDR3 length equals 13 residues. The chain's CDR3 is CASSLFSGAEQYF. The CDR3 bases are TGTGCCAGCAGCTTATTCTCAGGGGCCGAGCAGTACTTC. Variable domain in full (rest from reference TRBV11-2 and TRBJ2-7): EAGVAQSPRYKIIEKRQSVAFWCNPISGHATLYWYQQILGQGPKLLIQFQNNGVVDDSQLPKDRFSAERLKGVDSTLKIQPAKLEDSAVYLCASSLFSGAEQYFGPGTRLTVT.

This clonotype has just a few counts. The chain joins TRBV30 to TRBJ2-5; D may be TRBD2 (6 bases). CDR3 length equals 14 residues. Germline lookup yields CDR1 GTSNPN and CDR2 SVGIG (reference sequence). Between the trimmed V and J ends, which lost 0 bases and 2 bases, there was a span of 10 bases. The CDR3 sequence is CAWSVGGVQETQYF. DNA for the CDR3: TGTGCCTGGAGTGTAGGCGGGGTACAAGAGACCCAGTACTTC.

The V and J genes are TRBV5-4 and TRBJ1-2; 11 nucleotides line up with TRBD1. The CDR3 has 15 amino acids. Germline CDR1 reads SGHNT; CDR2 reads YYREEE (reference sequence). With 4 bases clipped from V and 8 bases from J, the junction kept 10 bases outside the gene matches. The CDR3 sequence is CASSGGTGGTGGYTF. CDR3 in DNA: TGTGCCAGCAGCGGAGGGACAGGGGGGACAGGAGGCTACACCTTC.

This clonotype was seen a handful of times. The chain joins TRBV19 to TRBJ2-5; 7 bases map to TRBD2. In germline, CDR1 is LNHDA, CDR2 SQIVND (reference sequence). This CDR3 has 18 amino acids. Unmatched junction bases numbered 18, after V lost 4 bases and J lost 4 bases. In DNA, the CDR3 is TGTGCCAGTAGTAGCGGCCAAGTAAGGGGACTATTGGGAGAGACCCAGTACTTC. It specifies CASSSGQVRGLLGETQYF. Complete variable domain (other parts from reference TRBV19 and TRBJ2-5): DGGITQSPKYLFRKEGQNVTLSCEQNLNHDAMYWYRQDPGQGLRLIYYSQIVNDFQKGDIAEGYSVSREKKESFPLTVTSAQKNPTAFYLCASSSGQVRGLLGETQYFGPGTRLLVL.

Many counts were recorded for this clonotype. The V gene is TRBV27, the J gene TRBJ1-1; D possibly corresponds to TRBD1 (5 bases). Germline V CDR1 and CDR2: MNHEY, SMNVEV (reference sequence). This CDR3 is 13 amino acids long. The ends were cut back, 2 bases at V and 1 base at J, with 5 bases in the middle. The CDR3 DNA reads TGTGCCAGCAGTTTAAGGGGGAACACTGAAGCTTTCTTT. It specifies CASSLRGNTEAFF.

This clonotype was recorded many times. This chain connects TRBV24-1 to TRBJ1-5; 9 bases line up with TRBD1. The ends lost 3 bases at V and 7 bases at J; junction bases unmatched: 3. The CDR3 loop spans 14 amino acids. Per the germline V gene, CDR1 is KGHDR and CDR2 is SFDVKD. In nucleotides, the CDR3 is TGTGCCACCAGTGATGCGACAGGGGGACAGCCCCAGCATTTT. Amino acid sequence: CATSDATGGQPQHF.

This clonotype occurred a few times. The chain couples TRBV6-2 or TRBV6-3 to TRBJ2-3; 10 nucleotides align to TRBD2. V trimming: 3 bases; J trimming: 4 bases; junction bases outside the gene matches: 7. This CDR3 region has 16 residues. Per germline, CDR1 MNHEY and CDR2 SVGEGT. Written as DNA, the CDR3 is TGTGCCAGCAGTTATTGGATAGCGGGGGGTTCAGATACGCAGTATTTT. Encoded protein: CASSYWIAGGSDTQYF.

The rearrangement uses TRBV6-5 and TRBJ1-1; no definite D call. The CDR3 is 14 residues long. V was trimmed by 3 bases and J by 5 bases, leaving 13 bases between them. Germline assignment: CDR1 MNHEY and CDR2 SVGAGI. CDR3 bases: TGTGCCAGCAGTTATCGCCCGGGCCGGACTGAAGCTTTCTTT. Translating it yields CASSYRPGRTEAFF.

This clonotype was observed a few times. The chain couples TRBV6-1 to TRBJ2-1; 13 bases fit TRBD2. Trimming removed 2 bases from V and 8 bases from J; junction bases left unmatched: 9. The germline gives CDR1 MNHNS, CDR2 SASEGT. The CDR3 runs 17 residues. CDR3 DNA: TGTGCCAGCAGTGAAACAAGCGGAGGACTAGCGGGGGATGAGCAGTTCTTC. Translating it yields CASSETSGGLAGDEQFF.

This clonotype was seen ten or more times. The chain joins TRBV7-2 to TRBJ2-7; D might be TRBD2 (6 bases). CDR1 and CDR2 (germline): SGHTA, FQGNSA. V lost 5 bases, J lost 7 bases, and 12 bases lay in between. CDR3 length: 12 residues. The CDR3 DNA is TGTGCCAGCAGCCCCCCCGGAGGGGAGCAGTACTTC. Translating gives CASSPPGGEQYF.

Concerning this clonotype: A read error may be the cause here, since a much bigger clone is one base away. The chain recombines TRBV7-7 with TRBJ1-3; D is unresolved. Germline loops: CDR1 SSHAT, CDR2 FNYEAQ (reference sequence). This CDR3 has 16 amino acids. The CDR3 DNA is TGTGCTAGCAGATTAAGGACCCCAGGCCCTGGAAACACCATATATTTT. Its translation: CASRLRTPGPGNTIYF.

Points on this clonotype: One end of the junction is discordant with germline, which a read error may explain. The chain carries TRBV7-3 and TRBJ2-2; D unclear. Germline V gene data show CDR1 as SGHTA and CDR2 as FQGTGA. The CDR3 consists of 12 residues. CDR3 in DNA: TGTACCAGCAGCTTAGGAACCGGGGAGCTGTTTTTT. Translating gives CTSSLGTGELFF.

This clonotype has only one observation. This chain links TRBV28 with TRBJ1-5; D perhaps matches TRBD1 (5 bases). Germline CDR1 is MDHEN and CDR2 is SYDVKM. The length of the CDR3 is 14 residues. Trimming took off 5 bases at V and 2 bases at J, with 10 bases between the two ends. The CDR3 reads CASSTRVGNQPQHF. CDR3 DNA: TGTGCCAGCAGTACCAGGGTAGGCAATCAGCCCCAGCATTTT. The full variable domain, rest sourced from reference TRBV28 and TRBJ1-5, is DVKVTQSSRYLVKRTGEKVFLECVQDMDHENMFWYRQDPGLGLRLIYFSYDVKMKEKGDIPEGYSVSREKKERFSLILESASTNQTSMYLCASSTRVGNQPQHFGDGTRLSIL.

As for this clonotype: A read error may produce the germline difference seen at one junction end. The genes are TRBV28 and TRBJ2-7; 12 bases map to TRBD1. The length of the CDR3 is 15 residues. Germline lookup yields CDR1 MDHEN and CDR2 SYDVKM. The CDR3 region has the DNA TGTGCCGGCAGTTTAGTGGGACAGGGGGCGTACGAGCAGTACTTC. The encoded protein is CAGSLVGQGAYEQYF.